This T cell receptor (beta chain) was retrieved from a study of vaccination effects on CD4 cells after COVID-19. Sequencing used immunoSEQ multiplex PCR; TCRdb keeps in-frame clones, though not all of them. Of around 40,000 clones detected, 65% to 70% appear once; the ten largest clones hold around 4.4%. The V gene lost 7 bases and the J gene lost 1 base, with 13 bases spanning the gap. This CDR3 contains 14 residues. Germline-derived CDR1 and CDR2 are SEHNR and FQNEAQ (reference sequence). Between days 10 and 11 of culture, CD4+ T cells were separated out. Replacing half the medium with IL-2 medium was done on days 3 and 7. Note on this clone: What it binds is not known.

This TCR came from a human donor who received a COVID-19 vaccine. The chain combines TRBV7-9 with TRBJ1-1; D ambiguous. The specimen was CD4+ T cells from PBMCs cultured without peptide, collected before COVID-19 vaccination. CDR3 protein: CASTRGQENTEAFF. CDR3 DNA: TGTGCCAGCACCCGAGGGCAGGAGAACACTGAAGCTTTCTTT. Full variable domain (missing parts from reference TRBV7-9 and TRBJ1-1): DTGVSQNPRHKITKRGQNVTFRCDPISEHNRLYWYRQTLGQGPEFLTYFQNEAQLEKSRLLSDRFSAERPKGSFSTLEIQRTEQGDSAMYLCASTRGQENTEAFFGQGTRLTVV.